This T cell receptor beta chain was obtained from a study of cytomegalovirus exposure and HLA in healthy donors. The CDR3 has 15 residues. After removal of 1 base from V and 6 bases from J, the junction contained 3 bases not matched to a gene. CDR1 is SGHTA, CDR2 FQGNSA, per germline. Use of 60 Vbeta and 13 Jbeta primers characterized the PCR. TCRdb keeps only in-frame clones here, not all; method: immunoSEQ multiplex PCR. The sample spans 200,000 to 250,000 clones; the ten largest clones claim around 1.1%. With respect to this clone: The antigen remains undetermined.

Study-level results: In a later analysis, a genetic analysis reported fewer productive-TCR N-insertions in an Asian-associated ancestry cluster than the cohort average. The authors considered a cluster of highly shared sequence variants likely to be a sequencing artifact.

The sequenced material came from PBMCs. The rearrangement links TRBV7-2 to TRBJ2-2; 9 nucleotides line up with TRBD2. The TCR sequence derives from a girl aged 2-10 years in good health and CMV-seropositive. The DNA for the CDR3 is TGTGCCAGCAGCTTAGGCGGGAGGGCCGCCGGGGAGCTGTTTTTT. Amino acids: CASSLGGRAAGELFF. The variable domain in full, completed from reference TRBV7-2 and TRBJ2-2, reads GAGVSQSPSNKVTEKGKDVELRCDPISGHTALYWYRQSLGQGLEFLIYFQGNSAPDKSGLPSDRFSAERTGGSVSTLTIQRTQQEDSAVYLCASSLGGRAAGELFFGEGSRLTVL.